These T cell receptor beta chains were read from a single sample in a study of beta chain features in type 1 diabetes. The method was immunoSEQ multiplex PCR; TCRdb's version includes in-frame clones alone and lacks a portion of them. The data show more than 550,000 clones, with more than 13% seen just once and approximately 0.042% held by the top ten. Sample: naive CD4+ T cells from blood. Source of these receptors: a young man with type 1 diabetes. CDR3s include the opening cysteine and the closing phenylalanine or tryptophan. A D gene is named only where the DNA matches it firmly. Expanded clones are given a class, and other clones once, few, many or no size at all.

J gene | D gene | clone size | V gene | CDR3 DNA | CDR3 protein
TRBJ1-2 | TRBD1 | few | TRBV29-1 | TGCAGCGTTGAAGAAAACAGGGGTGAAGGCTACACCTTC | CSVEENRGEGYTF
TRBJ2-6 | NA | few | TRBV6-5 | TGTGCCAGCCCGACTAAAGGTTCTGGGGCCAACGTCCTGACTTTC | CASPTKGSGANVLTF
TRBJ2-7 | NA | few | TRBV7-9 | TGTGCCAGCAGCTTACGGATCCCCTACGAGCAGTACTTC | CASSLRIPYEQYF
TRBJ2-1 | NA | few | TRBV14 | TGTGCCAGTTTTGCTAGCAGAAATGAGCAGTTCTTC | CASFASRNEQFF
TRBJ2-7 | TRBD1 | few | TRBV18 | TGTGCCAGCCGGGACAGGGCCACCGACGAGCAGTACTTC | CASRDRATDEQYF
TRBJ2-7 | NA | NA | TRBV5-1 | TGCGCCAGCAGCCCGACTACCTACGAGCAGTACTTC | CASSPTTYEQYF
TRBJ2-3 | NA | NA | TRBV11-2 | TGTGCCAGCAGCTTAGGACTGATAATCGGCACAGATACGCAGTATTTT | CASSLGLIIGTDTQYF
TRBJ1-5 | NA | NA | TRBV7-2 | TGTGTTAAGAACACTAGGATCAGGGTGATTGGGCAGCCCCAGCATTTT | CVKNTRIRVIGQPQHF
TRBJ2-2 | NA | NA | TRBV5-4 | TGTGCCAGCAGCTTGGCCGGGGGAAACACCGGGGAGCTGTTTTTT | CASSLAGGNTGELFF
TRBJ2-3 | NA | NA | TRBV7-2 | TGTGCCAGCAGCTTAGCGCTAGTCGGGAAAAGCACAGATACGCAGTATTTT | CASSLALVGKSTDTQYF
TRBJ1-2 | NA | NA | TRBV30 | TGTGCCTGGAGTGTTTGGGGGACGGAGAACTATGGCTACACCTTC | CAWSVWGTENYGYTF
TRBJ2-5 | TRBD2 | NA | TRBV7-6 | TGTGCCAGCCGACCTGCGGGGGGCGGGGAGACCCAGTACTTC | CASRPAGGGETQYF
TRBJ1-5 | TRBD1 | few | TRBV30 | TGTGCCTGGAGCCCGACAGGGTCTAATCAGCCCCAGCATTTT | CAWSPTGSNQPQHF
TRBJ2-3 | NA | few | TRBV28 | TGTGCCAGCAGTTCCAAGACGTGGACTAGCACAGATACGCAGTATTTT | CASSSKTWTSTDTQYF
TRBJ2-6 | NA | NA | TRBV27 | TGTGCCAGCAGTTTAAGGACTGGGGCCAACGTCCTGACTTTC | CASSLRTGANVLTF
TRBJ1-5 | NA | NA | TRBV30 | TGTGCCTGGGACAGTCAGCCCCAGCATTTT | CAWDSQPQHF
TRBJ2-3 | NA | many | TRBV10-3 | TGTGCCGCAAGAGGGAACGAAGATACGCAGTATTTT | CAARGNEDTQYF
TRBJ2-1 | NA | few | TRBV5-4 | TGTGCCAGCAGCTTTCCGGGACGGGCTTACAATGAGCAGTTCTTC | CASSFPGRAYNEQFF
TRBJ2-5 | TRBD1 | few | TRBV2 | TGTGCCAGCAGTAGGGACAGGTCATGGGAGACCCAGTACTTC | CASSRDRSWETQYF
TRBJ1-1 | TRBD1 | few | TRBV18 | TGTGCCAGCTCACGCCCCGGGACAGGGGGCTTGCAGAACACTGAAGCTTTCTTT | CASSRPGTGGLQNTEAFF
TRBJ2-1 | NA | NA | TRBV5-1 | TGCGCCAGCAGCTTGGTGGACAATGAGCAGTTCTTC | CASSLVDNEQFF
TRBJ1-1 | NA | NA | TRBV27 | TGTGCCAGCAGTTTAGTGGCGGACCTTGAAGCTTTCTTT | CASSLVADLEAFF
TRBJ2-7 | NA | few | TRBV28 | TGTGCCAGCAGTTGGCCAGGGTTGCGCTACGAGCAGTACTTC | CASSWPGLRYEQYF
TRBJ2-1 | TRBD2 | NA | TRBV5-4 | TGTGCCAGCAGTCTTAGCGGGACTCCCTACAATGAGCAGTTCTTC | CASSLSGTPYNEQFF
TRBJ2-1 | TRBD2 | NA | TRBV4-2 | TGTGCCAGCAGCCCCCCCCTGGGTGGGGTAGCGGGAGTGCTTGAGCAGTTCTTC | CASSPPLGGVAGVLEQFF
TRBJ1-1 | NA | few | TRBV29-1 | TGCAGCACTTGGGGGGCCGGGGAAGCTTTCTTT | CSTWGAGEAFF
TRBJ2-1 | TRBD1 | NA | TRBV28 | TGTGCCAGCAGCAACCCATCCCAGGGGGCGAATGAGCAGTTCTTC | CASSNPSQGANEQFF
TRBJ2-7 | NA | NA | TRBV9 | TGTGCCAGCATTAAAGTTCGGGGCCCTTCCTACGAGCAGTACTTC | CASIKVRGPSYEQYF
TRBJ1-5 | NA | NA | TRBV30 | TGTGCCTGGAGTGTATTCGGGGGCAATCAGCCCCAGCATTTT | CAWSVFGGNQPQHF
TRBJ2-1 | NA | few | TRBV4-1 | TGCGCCAGCAGCCAAACTGCACCGACCAATGAGCAGTTCTTC | CASSQTAPTNEQFF
TRBJ2-3 | NA | few | TRBV19 | TGTGCCAGTAGTATGGCCTTCACAGATACGCAGTATTTT | CASSMAFTDTQYF
TRBJ2-3 | NA | few | TRBV25-1 | TGTGCCAGCAGTGAATTCGCAAGCACAGATACGCAGTATTTT | CASSEFASTDTQYF